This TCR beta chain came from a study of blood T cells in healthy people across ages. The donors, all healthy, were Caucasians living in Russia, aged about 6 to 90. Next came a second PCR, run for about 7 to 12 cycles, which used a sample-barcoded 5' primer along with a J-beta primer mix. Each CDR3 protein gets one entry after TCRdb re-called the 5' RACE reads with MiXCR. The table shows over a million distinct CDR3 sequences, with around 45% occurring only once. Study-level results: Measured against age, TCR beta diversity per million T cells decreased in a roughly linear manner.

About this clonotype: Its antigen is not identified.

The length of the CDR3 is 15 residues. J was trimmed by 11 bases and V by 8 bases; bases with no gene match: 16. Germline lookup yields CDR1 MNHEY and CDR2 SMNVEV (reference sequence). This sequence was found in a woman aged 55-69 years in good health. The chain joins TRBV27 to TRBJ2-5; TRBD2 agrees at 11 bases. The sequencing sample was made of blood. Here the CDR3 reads CASRPSGRSSHEQYF. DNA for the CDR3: TGTGCCAGCCGACCTAGCGGGAGGAGTAGCCATGAGCAGTACTTC.